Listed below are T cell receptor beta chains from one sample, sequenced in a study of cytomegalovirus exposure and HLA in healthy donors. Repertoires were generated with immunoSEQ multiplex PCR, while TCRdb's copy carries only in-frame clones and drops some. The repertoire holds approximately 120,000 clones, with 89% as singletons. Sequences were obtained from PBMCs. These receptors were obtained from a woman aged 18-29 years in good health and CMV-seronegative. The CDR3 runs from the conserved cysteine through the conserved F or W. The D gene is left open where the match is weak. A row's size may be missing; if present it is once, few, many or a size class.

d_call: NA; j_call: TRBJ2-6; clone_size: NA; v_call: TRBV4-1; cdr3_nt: TGCGCCAGCAGCCAAGGAGGGTTCGGGGCCAACGTCCTGACTTTC; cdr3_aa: CASSQGGFGANVLTF
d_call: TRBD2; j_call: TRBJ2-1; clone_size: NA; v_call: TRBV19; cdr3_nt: TGTGCCAGTAGTATCGGAACTAGCGGGAGTACGGGGCAGTTCTTC; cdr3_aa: CASSIGTSGSTGQFF
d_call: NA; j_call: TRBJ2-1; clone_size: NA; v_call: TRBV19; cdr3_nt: TGTGCCAGTAGTATGACAGGGGAGGGCAATGAGCAGTTCTTC; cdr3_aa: CASSMTGEGNEQFF
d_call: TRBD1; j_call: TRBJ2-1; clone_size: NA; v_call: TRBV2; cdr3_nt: TGTGCCAGCGGAGGACAGGGCGGCGATGAGCAGTTCTTC; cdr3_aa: CASGGQGGDEQFF
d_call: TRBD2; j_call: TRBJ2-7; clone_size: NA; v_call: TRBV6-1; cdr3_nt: TGTGCCAGCAGGGGACTAGCGGGCGAGCAGTACTTC; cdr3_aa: CASRGLAGEQYF
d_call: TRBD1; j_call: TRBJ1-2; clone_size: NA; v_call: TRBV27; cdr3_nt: TGTGCCACTTCAGCTGATGCAGGGGGACGTGGCTACACCTTC; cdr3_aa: CATSADAGGRGYTF
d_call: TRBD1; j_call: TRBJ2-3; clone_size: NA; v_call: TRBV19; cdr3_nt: TGTGCCAGTAGCCGTGACAGGGCAGATACGCAGTATTTT; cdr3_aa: CASSRDRADTQYF
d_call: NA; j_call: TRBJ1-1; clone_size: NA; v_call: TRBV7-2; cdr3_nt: TGTGCCAGCAGCTTAGATTATACTGAAGCTTTCTTT; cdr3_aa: CASSLDYTEAFF
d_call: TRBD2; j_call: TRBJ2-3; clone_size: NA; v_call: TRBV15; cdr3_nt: TGTGCCACCAGCGCTAGCGGGGGTAGCACAGATACGCAGTATTTT; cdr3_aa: CATSASGGSTDTQYF
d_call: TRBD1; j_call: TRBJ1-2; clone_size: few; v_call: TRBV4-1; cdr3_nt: TGCGCCAGCAGCCAAGATCGGGGACAGGCTAACTATGGCTACACCTTC; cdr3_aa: CASSQDRGQANYGYTF
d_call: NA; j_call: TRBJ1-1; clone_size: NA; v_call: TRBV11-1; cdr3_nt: TGTGCCAGCAGCTGGGGGGAACGCACTGAAGCTTTCTTT; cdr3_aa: CASSWGERTEAFF
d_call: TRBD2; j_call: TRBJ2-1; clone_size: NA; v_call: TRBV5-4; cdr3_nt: TGTGCCAGCAGGTATAGGACTAGCGGGAGTAACAATGAGCAGTTCTTC; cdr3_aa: CASRYRTSGSNNEQFF
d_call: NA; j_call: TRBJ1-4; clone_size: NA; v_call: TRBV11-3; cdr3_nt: TGTGCCAGCAGCGCCGGGGGATGGGAAAAACTGTTTTTT; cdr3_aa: CASSAGGWEKLFF
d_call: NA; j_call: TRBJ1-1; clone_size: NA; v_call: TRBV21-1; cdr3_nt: TGTGCCAGCAGCCTTAAGTTTACTAACAGGGACGGTAACACTGAAGCTTTCTTT; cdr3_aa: CASSLKFTNRDGNTEAFF
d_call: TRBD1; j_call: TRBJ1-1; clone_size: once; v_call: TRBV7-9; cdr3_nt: TGTGCCAGCAGCTTATTGGGACAGGGTCGGTACGACACTGAAGCTTTCTTT; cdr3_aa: CASSLLGQGRYDTEAFF
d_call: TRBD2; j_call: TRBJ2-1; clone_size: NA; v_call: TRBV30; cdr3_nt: TGTGCCTGGCTGTTGTCCCGGACTAGCGGACGGAACTACAATGAGCAGTTCTTC; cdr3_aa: CAWLLSRTSGRNYNEQFF
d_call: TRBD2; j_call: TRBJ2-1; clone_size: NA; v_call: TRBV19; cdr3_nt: TGTGCCAGTAGTAGCGGGAGATCGGGCAATGAGCAGTTCTTC; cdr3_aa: CASSSGRSGNEQFF
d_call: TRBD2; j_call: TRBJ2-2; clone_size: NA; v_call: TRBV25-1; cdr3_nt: TGTGCCAGCAATAGCGGGAGAGACACCGGGGAGCTGTTTTTT; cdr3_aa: CASNSGRDTGELFF
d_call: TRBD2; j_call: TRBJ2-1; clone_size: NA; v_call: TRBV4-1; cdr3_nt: TGCGCCAGCAGCCAAGTGGGCTCGCGGGAGTTCAATGAGCAGTTCTTC; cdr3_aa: CASSQVGSREFNEQFF
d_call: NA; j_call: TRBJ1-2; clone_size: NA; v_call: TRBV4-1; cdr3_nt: TGCGCCAGCAGCCAAGATTTAGCACTCGGCTACACCTTC; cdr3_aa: CASSQDLALGYTF
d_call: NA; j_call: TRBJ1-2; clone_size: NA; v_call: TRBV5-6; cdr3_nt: TGTGCCAGCAGCTTGCGGGGGAACTATGGCTACACCTTC; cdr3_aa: CASSLRGNYGYTF
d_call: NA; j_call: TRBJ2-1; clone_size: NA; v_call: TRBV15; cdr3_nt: TGTGCCACCAGCCCCCTCGAGCTAGGAGGTATGGATGAGCAGTTCTTC; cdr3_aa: CATSPLELGGMDEQFF
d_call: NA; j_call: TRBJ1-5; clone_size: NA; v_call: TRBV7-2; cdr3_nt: TGTGCCAGCAGCTTAGGGGCAGGGGCGAGTCAGCCCCAGCATTTT; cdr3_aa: CASSLGAGASQPQHF
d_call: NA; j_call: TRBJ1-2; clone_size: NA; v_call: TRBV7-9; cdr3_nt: TGTGCCAGCAGCCCTTCAGAGCTGAGGCATGGCTACACCTTC; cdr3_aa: CASSPSELRHGYTF
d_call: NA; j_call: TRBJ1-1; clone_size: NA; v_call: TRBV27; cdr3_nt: TGTGCCAGCGCCTTGAGGGGAGGCCCAGATGAAGCTTTCTTT; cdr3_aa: CASALRGGPDEAFF
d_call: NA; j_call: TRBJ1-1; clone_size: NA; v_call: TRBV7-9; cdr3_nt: TGTGCCAGCAGCGGCCGGACATCAGGCACTGAAGCTTTCTTT; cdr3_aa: CASSGRTSGTEAFF
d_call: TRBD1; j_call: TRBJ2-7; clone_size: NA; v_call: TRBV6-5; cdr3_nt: TGTGCCAGCAGTTCCTCCGGGACAGTCTCCTACGAGCAGTACTTC; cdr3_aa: CASSSSGTVSYEQYF
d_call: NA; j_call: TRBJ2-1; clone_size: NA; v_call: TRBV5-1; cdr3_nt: TGCGCCAGCAGCTTGGTCGGCAGGGGAAATGAGCAGTTCTTC; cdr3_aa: CASSLVGRGNEQFF
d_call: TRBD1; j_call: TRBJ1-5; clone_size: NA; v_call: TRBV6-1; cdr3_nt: TGTGCCAGCAGTGAGTTTGACAGGGGGCATCAGCCCCAGCATTTT; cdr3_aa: CASSEFDRGHQPQHF
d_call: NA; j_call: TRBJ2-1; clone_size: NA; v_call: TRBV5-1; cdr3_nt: TGCGCCAGCAGCTTGGGGTCGGAGGGGCCGTACAATGAGCAGTTCTTC; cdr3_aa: CASSLGSEGPYNEQFF
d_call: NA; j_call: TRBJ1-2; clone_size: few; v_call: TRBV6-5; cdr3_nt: TGTGCCAGCAAAAGGGACTGGGTGGGGGGCTACACCTTC; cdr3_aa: CASKRDWVGGYTF
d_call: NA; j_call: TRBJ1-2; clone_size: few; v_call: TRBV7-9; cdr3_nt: TGTGCCAGCAGCCAGCAGGGACTTTATGGCTACACCTTC; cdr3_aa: CASSQQGLYGYTF
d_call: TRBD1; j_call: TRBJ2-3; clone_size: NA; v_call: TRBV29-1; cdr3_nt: TGCAGCGTGGCCGGGACAGGGGGAAACACAGATACGCAGTATTTT; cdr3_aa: CSVAGTGGNTDTQYF
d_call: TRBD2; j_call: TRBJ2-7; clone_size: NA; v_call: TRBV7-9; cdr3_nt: TGTGCCAGCAGCCCCATGATGGCGGGAGGCCTCTACGAGCAGTACTTC; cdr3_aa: CASSPMMAGGLYEQYF
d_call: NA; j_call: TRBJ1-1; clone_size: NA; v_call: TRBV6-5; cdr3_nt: TGTGCCAGCAGCCACGAGAGACAGAACGCAGCTTTCTTT; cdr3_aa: CASSHERQNAAFF
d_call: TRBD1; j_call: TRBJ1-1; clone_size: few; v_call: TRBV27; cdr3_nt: TGTGCCAGCAGTTTTACAGGGGGCGGTGAAGCTTTCTTT; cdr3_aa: CASSFTGGGEAFF
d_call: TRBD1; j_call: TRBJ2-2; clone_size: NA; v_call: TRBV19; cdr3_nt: TGTGCCAGTAGGGGCGATGGGGGACAGGGGAGAAACACCGGGGAGCTGTTTTTT; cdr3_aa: CASRGDGGQGRNTGELFF
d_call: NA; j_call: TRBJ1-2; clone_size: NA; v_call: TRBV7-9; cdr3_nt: TGTGCCAGCAGCTTAGAATCAGGGCCCTATGGCTACACCTTC; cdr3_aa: CASSLESGPYGYTF
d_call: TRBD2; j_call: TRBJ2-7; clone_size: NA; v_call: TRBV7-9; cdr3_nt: TGTGCCAGCAGCCCTTTAACTAGCGGGAGGTCCTACGAGCAGTACTTC; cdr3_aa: CASSPLTSGRSYEQYF
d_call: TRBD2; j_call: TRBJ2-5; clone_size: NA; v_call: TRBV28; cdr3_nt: TGTGCCAGCGGAGCTCCGGGACTAGCGGTTGTACAAGAGACCCAGTACTTC; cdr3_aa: CASGAPGLAVVQETQYF
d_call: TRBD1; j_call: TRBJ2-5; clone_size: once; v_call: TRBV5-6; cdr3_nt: TGTGCCAGCAGCTTATACCAGGGGGCCCAAGAGACCCAGTACTTC; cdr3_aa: CASSLYQGAQETQYF
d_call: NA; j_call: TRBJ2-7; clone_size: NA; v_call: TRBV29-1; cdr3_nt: TGCAGCGTTAGACTAGGTTCGTCCTACGAGCAGTACTTC; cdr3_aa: CSVRLGSSYEQYF
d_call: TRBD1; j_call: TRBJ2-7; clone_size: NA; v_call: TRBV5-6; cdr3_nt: TGTGCCAGCAGCTTCGGGACAGAAACCTACGAGCAGTACTTC; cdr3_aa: CASSFGTETYEQYF
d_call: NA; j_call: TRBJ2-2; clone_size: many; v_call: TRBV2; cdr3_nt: TGTGCCAGCAGAGCGGAAAACGGGGAGCTGTTTTTT; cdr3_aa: CASRAENGELFF
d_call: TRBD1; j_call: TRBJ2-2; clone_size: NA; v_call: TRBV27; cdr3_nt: TGTGCCAGCAGCCCTACAACCTACAGGGGAGTGCACACCGGGGAGCTGTTTTTT; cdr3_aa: CASSPTTYRGVHTGELFF
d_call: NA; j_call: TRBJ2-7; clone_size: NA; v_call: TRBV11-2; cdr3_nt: TGTGCCAGCAGCTTAGGCGACGAGCAGTACTTC; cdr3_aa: CASSLGDEQYF
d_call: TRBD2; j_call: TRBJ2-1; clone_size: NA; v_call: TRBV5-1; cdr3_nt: TGCGCCAGCAGCTTGGAACTAGCGGGAGGCCGCTCCTACAATGAGCAGTTCTTC; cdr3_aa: CASSLELAGGRSYNEQFF
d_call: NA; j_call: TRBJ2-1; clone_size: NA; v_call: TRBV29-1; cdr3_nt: TGCAGCGTCAACGGACTTCCGAGCTCCTACAATGAGCAGTTCTTC; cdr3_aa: CSVNGLPSSYNEQFF
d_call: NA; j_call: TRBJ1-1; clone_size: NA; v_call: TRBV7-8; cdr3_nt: TGTGCCAGCAGCTTACGGGTGACCTTATCCGACACTGAAGCTTTCTTT; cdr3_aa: CASSLRVTLSDTEAFF
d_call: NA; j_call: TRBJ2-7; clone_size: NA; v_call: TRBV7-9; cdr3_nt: TGTGCCAGCAGCTTAATATACGAGCAGTACTTC; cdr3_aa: CASSLIYEQYF
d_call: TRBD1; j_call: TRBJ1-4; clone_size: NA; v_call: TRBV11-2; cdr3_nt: TGTGCCAGCAGCCACCAGGGGGTCCAAGAAAAACTGTTTTTT; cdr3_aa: CASSHQGVQEKLFF
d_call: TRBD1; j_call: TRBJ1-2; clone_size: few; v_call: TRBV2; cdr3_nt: TGTGCCAGCAGGGACAGGACTTTCTATGGCTACACCTTC; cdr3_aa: CASRDRTFYGYTF
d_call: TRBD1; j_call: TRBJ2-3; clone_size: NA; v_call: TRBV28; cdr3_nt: TGTGCCAGCAATGAAGGGCAACCCGGGACAGGGGAGGGTACTTTTTCCACAGATACGCAGTATTTT; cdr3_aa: CASNEGQPGTGEGTFSTDTQYF